The rows below give T cell receptor beta chains drawn from one sample of a study of T cell responses to AZD1222 COVID-19 vaccine. TCRdb's copy holds only in-frame clones and misses some; the assay was immunoSEQ multiplex PCR. The sample has some 64,000 clones; 84% are singletons. Sequencing used peripheral blood, obtained on day 0 of AZD1222 vaccination. These receptors were collected from an adult in good health. The CDR3 runs from the conserved cysteine through the conserved F or W. A D gene is named only where the DNA matches it firmly.

>TRBV2|NA|TRBJ1-1
CASRTTGVVAFF
>TRBV5-1|TRBD1|TRBJ2-7
CASSLAGVDRGRYEQYF
>TRBV4-1|NA|TRBJ1-5
CASSQDEAGRSPQHF
>TRBV13|NA|TRBJ1-5
CASSLGPGNQPQHF
>TRBV20-1|NA|TRBJ1-6
CSASLRGGSPLHF
>TRBV29-1|NA|TRBJ1-1
CSGDSLTEAFF
>TRBV13|NA|TRBJ1-6
CASNRDSYNSPLHF
>TRBV6-5|NA|TRBJ2-7
CASSRQGSSYEQYF
>TRBV20-1|NA|TRBJ2-1
CSASNNEQFF
>TRBV5-1|NA|TRBJ2-1
CASSLQGPDYNEQFF
>TRBV5-1|TRBD1|TRBJ2-5
CASSLAGTGGVKTQYF
>TRBV29-1|NA|TRBJ1-1
CSVVGGDSGRNTEAFF
>TRBV7-2|NA|TRBJ1-2
CANAPSDGGHPSGYTF
>TRBV12-3/TRBV12-4|NA|TRBJ2-7
CASSLVAGYEQYF
>TRBV19|NA|TRBJ2-5
CASSEVPETQYF
>TRBV18|TRBD1|TRBJ1-1
CASSPKGDFDRVGEAFF
>TRBV18|NA|TRBJ1-2
CASSPRGLNYGYTF
>TRBV7-9|NA|TRBJ1-1
CASSWGDTEAFF
>TRBV28|NA|TRBJ1-1
CASSLLLGVTEAFF
>TRBV9|TRBD1|TRBJ1-4
CASSVGGTGGRGEKLFF
>TRBV3-1/TRBV3-2|NA|TRBJ1-1
CASRSPRVNTEAFF
>TRBV7-2|NA|TRBJ1-3
CASTLSTGNTIYF
>TRBV29-1|TRBD1|TRBJ2-5
CSVELGGDETQYF
>TRBV28|TRBD1|TRBJ1-2
CASSLLAGGGYTF
>TRBV27|TRBD1|TRBJ2-1
CASSLGRDRGYNEQFF
>TRBV5-1|TRBD2|TRBJ2-1
CASSSGTSADNEQFF
>TRBV4-3|NA|TRBJ1-6
CASSQDGSYNSPLHF
>TRBV5-4|NA|TRBJ1-5
CASSTMGSLRPQHF
>TRBV30|TRBD1|TRBJ2-1
CAWSVLGTGNEQFF
>TRBV18|NA|TRBJ1-6
CASSPTNYNSPLHF
>TRBV9|NA|TRBJ2-7
CASSALVGEQYF
>TRBV30|NA|TRBJ1-4
CAWTTGGQPNEKLFF
>TRBV10-3|TRBD2|TRBJ2-1
CAISLAGGVDEQFF
>TRBV4-1|NA|TRBJ1-1
CASSQDHAGNTEAFF
>TRBV11-1|TRBD1|TRBJ2-4
CASSISGTGATNIQYF
>TRBV7-8|NA|TRBJ2-7
CASSRRRGGSYEQYF
>TRBV6-5|TRBD1|TRBJ1-1
CASRRSGGRTEAFF
>TRBV12-3/TRBV12-4|NA|TRBJ2-5
CASSLTGATAQYF
>TRBV4-1|NA|TRBJ1-2
CASSQANYGYTF
>TRBV6-1|TRBD2|TRBJ2-5
CASSEGLAGWGETQYF
>TRBV28|TRBD1|TRBJ1-5
CASSLPRQGPYSNQPQHF
>TRBV3-1/TRBV3-2|TRBD1|TRBJ1-4
CASSPDREVEKLFF
>TRBV6-5|TRBD1|TRBJ2-3
CASSHRGLGTDTQYF
>TRBV27|NA|TRBJ2-4
CASSLLPGRNIQYF
>TRBV5-1|TRBD1|TRBJ2-7
CASSIKQGAHEQYF
>TRBV19|NA|TRBJ1-4
CASTWTVTNEKLFF
>TRBV18|NA|TRBJ1-1
CASSPSGIGLMKTEAFF
>TRBV5-4|TRBD1|TRBJ2-5
CASSFLQGMYQETQYF
>TRBV19|TRBD1|TRBJ2-1
CASSLPGTGIYNEQFF